A selection of T cell receptor beta chains follows, all from one sample in a study of blood T cell repertoires in COVID-19. The method was immunoSEQ multiplex PCR; TCRdb's version includes in-frame clones alone and lacks a portion of them. The sample has tens of thousands of clones, around four fifths seen once. The sample was peripheral blood. These receptors were taken from a man in his forties or fifties with active COVID-19. Both conserved end residues are part of each CDR3. D genes are given only for firm matches. Not all rows give a size; the values are once, few, many and, for expanded clones, a class.

j_gene: TRBJ2-7; d_gene: .; v_gene: TRBV6-2/TRBV6-3; abundance: .; CDR3nt: TGTGCCAGCAGTTACTTCCCAGGGTCCTACGAGCAGTACTTC; CDR3aa: CASSYFPGSYEQYF
j_gene: TRBJ1-3; d_gene: .; v_gene: TRBV7-9; abundance: .; CDR3nt: TGTGCCAGCAGCTTTGGGTTTCAGGGAACTGGAAACACCATATATTTT; CDR3aa: CASSFGFQGTGNTIYF
j_gene: TRBJ2-2; d_gene: .; v_gene: TRBV6-6; abundance: once; CDR3nt: TGTGCCAGCAGCCAGAGAGGCGGGGAGCTGTTTTTT; CDR3aa: CASSQRGGELFF
j_gene: TRBJ1-3; d_gene: .; v_gene: TRBV28; abundance: .; CDR3nt: TGTGCCAGCAGTTTTACAGGAACTGGAAACACCATATATTTT; CDR3aa: CASSFTGTGNTIYF
j_gene: TRBJ2-3; d_gene: .; v_gene: TRBV5-1; abundance: .; CDR3nt: TGCGCCAGCAGCTTTTACACAGATACGCAGTATTTT; CDR3aa: CASSFYTDTQYF
j_gene: TRBJ1-1; d_gene: .; v_gene: TRBV18; abundance: .; CDR3nt: TGTGCCAGCTCACCGACGGGAGGGAACACTGAAGCTTTCTTT; CDR3aa: CASSPTGGNTEAFF
j_gene: TRBJ2-3; d_gene: TRBD2; v_gene: TRBV5-6; abundance: once; CDR3nt: TGTGCCAGCAGCTTACTAGCGGGAATGCGAGAGACGCAGTATTTT; CDR3aa: CASSLLAGMRETQYF
j_gene: TRBJ1-2; d_gene: .; v_gene: TRBV6-6; abundance: .; CDR3nt: TGTGCCAGCAGTTACAGGGAGTACTCTAACTATGGCTACACCTTC; CDR3aa: CASSYREYSNYGYTF
j_gene: TRBJ2-7; d_gene: TRBD2; v_gene: TRBV28; abundance: .; CDR3nt: TGTGCCAGCAGCCACCTACAGGAATTGCGGGGGGGCCTCCCCTTC; CDR3aa: CASSHLQELRGGLPF
j_gene: TRBJ1-2; d_gene: .; v_gene: TRBV19; abundance: .; CDR3nt: TGTGCCAGTAGTATCCCCCTTTTGGAGGGCTACACCTTC; CDR3aa: CASSIPLLEGYTF
j_gene: TRBJ1-1; d_gene: TRBD1; v_gene: TRBV2; abundance: .; CDR3nt: TGTGCCAGCAGTGTGAGGCCACAGGGGGAGAGTGAAGCTTTCTTT; CDR3aa: CASSVRPQGESEAFF
j_gene: TRBJ2-5; d_gene: .; v_gene: TRBV28; abundance: .; CDR3nt: TGTGCCAGCAGCCCCCCCCCGAGGGGGAAAGAGACCCAGTACTTC; CDR3aa: CASSPPPRGKETQYF
j_gene: TRBJ1-4; d_gene: .; v_gene: TRBV5-4; abundance: .; CDR3nt: TGTGCCAGCAGCTATGGCGGTGGTAATGAAAAACTGTTTTTT; CDR3aa: CASSYGGGNEKLFF
j_gene: TRBJ1-1; d_gene: TRBD1; v_gene: TRBV5-1; abundance: .; CDR3nt: TGCGCCAGCAGCAGGGACAGGAACACTGAAGCTTTCTTT; CDR3aa: CASSRDRNTEAFF
j_gene: TRBJ2-1; d_gene: TRBD2; v_gene: TRBV7-2; abundance: few; CDR3nt: TGTGCCAGCAGCCTCCCCGGGGGGGGGCGGGAGCAGTTCTTC; CDR3aa: CASSLPGGGREQFF
j_gene: TRBJ2-1; d_gene: .; v_gene: TRBV7-3; abundance: .; CDR3nt: TGTGCCAGCAGCTTAACTGGGACTTCCCTAGACGGTGAGCAGTTCTTC; CDR3aa: CASSLTGTSLDGEQFF
j_gene: TRBJ1-2; d_gene: .; v_gene: TRBV6-6; abundance: .; CDR3nt: TGTGCCAGCAACTACGGGGTTGGCTACACCTTC; CDR3aa: CASNYGVGYTF
j_gene: TRBJ2-1; d_gene: .; v_gene: TRBV4-3; abundance: few; CDR3nt: TGCGCCAGCAGCCAAGATCGGGCGGGATTTTCCCTTTCCTACAATGAGCAGTTCTTC; CDR3aa: CASSQDRAGFSLSYNEQFF